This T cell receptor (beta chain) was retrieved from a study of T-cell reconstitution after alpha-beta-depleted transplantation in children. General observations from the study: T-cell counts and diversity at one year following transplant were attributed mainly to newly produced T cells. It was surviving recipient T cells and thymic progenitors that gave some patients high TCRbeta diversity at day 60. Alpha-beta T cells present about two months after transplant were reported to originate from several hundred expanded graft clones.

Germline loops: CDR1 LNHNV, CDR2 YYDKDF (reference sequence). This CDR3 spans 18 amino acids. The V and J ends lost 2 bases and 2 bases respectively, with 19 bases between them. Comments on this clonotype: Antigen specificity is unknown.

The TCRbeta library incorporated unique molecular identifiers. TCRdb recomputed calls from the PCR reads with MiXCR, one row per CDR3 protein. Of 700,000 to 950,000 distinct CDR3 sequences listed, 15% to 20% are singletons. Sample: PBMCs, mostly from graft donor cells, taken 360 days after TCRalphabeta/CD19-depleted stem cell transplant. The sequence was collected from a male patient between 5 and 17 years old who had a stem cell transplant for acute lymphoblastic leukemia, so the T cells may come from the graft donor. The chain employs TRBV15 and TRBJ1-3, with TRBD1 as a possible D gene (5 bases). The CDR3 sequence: CATSRHWDFREAGNTIYF. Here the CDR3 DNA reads TGTGCCACCAGCAGACACTGGGACTTTCGGGAAGCTGGAAACACCATATATTTT.